These T cell receptor beta chains were read from a single sample in a study of blood T cell repertoires in COVID-19. Only in-frame clones appear in the TCRdb table, and some are missing; sequencing was by immunoSEQ multiplex PCR. The repertoire holds around 140,000 clones, with around 86% as singletons. The sequencing input was peripheral blood. Source of these receptors: a woman between 65 and 79 years old with COVID-19, enrolled during active disease. The CDR3 runs from the conserved cysteine through the conserved F or W. D genes are given only for firm matches. Rows may omit the clone size; those that give it use once, few, many or a size class.

TRBD1	NA	TRBJ1-2	TRBV7-9	TGTGCCAGCAGCTTGGGGACAGCCTTTGCCTACACCTTC	CASSLGTAFAYTF
TRBD1	NA	TRBJ1-5	TRBV12-3/TRBV12-4	TGTGCCAGCAGACAGGGGGCTCAGCCCCAGCATTTT	CASRQGAQPQHF
NA	NA	TRBJ1-6	TRBV18	TGTGCCAGCTCACCACAGTTGACAGGACTCCGGGTTGTGAATTCACCCCTCCACTTT	CASSPQLTGLRVVNSPLHF
NA	NA	TRBJ1-2	TRBV28	TGTGCCAGCAGTTTCCGGGGAAGGGCAGGCAACTATGGCTACACCTTC	CASSFRGRAGNYGYTF
TRBD1	NA	TRBJ2-7	TRBV19	TGTGCCAGTAGTCACGGGGACAGGTCCGAGCAGTACTTC	CASSHGDRSEQYF
NA	NA	TRBJ2-7	TRBV25-1	TGTGCCAGCAGTGGCTTCACAGGGACCTACGAGCAGTACTTC	CASSGFTGTYEQYF
TRBD2	NA	TRBJ2-7	TRBV5-1	TGCGCCAGCAGCTTCTCCGGGACTAGCGGATTCATCGAGCAGTACTTC	CASSFSGTSGFIEQYF
TRBD2	few	TRBJ2-1	TRBV2	TGTGCCAGCAGTAAACTAGGACTAGCGGGACCCGGAAGCTCCTACAATGAGCAGTTCTTC	CASSKLGLAGPGSSYNEQFF
NA	NA	TRBJ2-6	TRBV5-1	TGCGCCAGCAGCTCACAGGGATCTGGGGCCAACGTCCTGACTTTC	CASSSQGSGANVLTF
NA	NA	TRBJ2-7	TRBV4-2	TGTGCCAGCAGCCAAGTGGGTGGGCGAACCCTGACCTACGAGCAGTACTTC	CASSQVGGRTLTYEQYF
TRBD1	NA	TRBJ1-4	TRBV5-8	TGTGCCAGCAGCCCAGGGGGATGGGATGAAAAACTGTTTTTT	CASSPGGWDEKLFF
NA	NA	TRBJ1-6	TRBV5-1	TGCGCCAGCAGCTTGGCCCCAGGGACACTTCTTTCACCCCTCCACTTT	CASSLAPGTLLSPLHF
NA	NA	TRBJ2-5	TRBV3-1/TRBV3-2	TGTGCCAGCAGCCAAACCCTAGGGACCCAGTACTTC	CASSQTLGTQYF
TRBD2	NA	TRBJ2-3	TRBV27	TGTGCCTCCTCCCCCCTAGCGGGGCTGGCGTCTACAACAGATACGCAGTATTTT	CASSPLAGLASTTDTQYF
TRBD2	NA	TRBJ2-1	TRBV5-1	TGCGCCAGCAGCCTCACTAGCGGGGTCTACAATGAGCAGTTCTTC	CASSLTSGVYNEQFF
TRBD2	NA	TRBJ2-1	TRBV7-3	TGTGCCAGCAGCTTCGTAGCGGGGACCTTCAATGAGCAGTTCTTC	CASSFVAGTFNEQFF
NA	once	TRBJ1-1	TRBV9	TGTGCCAGCAGCGCAGGACAGAGCACTGAAGCTTTCTTT	CASSAGQSTEAFF
NA	NA	TRBJ1-2	TRBV7-2	TGTGCCAGCAGCGCGTACAGGGTTGGAGACTATGGCTACACCTTC	CASSAYRVGDYGYTF
NA	NA	TRBJ1-3	TRBV19	TGTGCCAGTAGATTTCCGGGGGAATCTGGAAACACCATATATTTT	CASRFPGESGNTIYF
TRBD2	once	TRBJ2-1	TRBV10-3	TGTGCCATCAGTGAGTCGGGAAGCGGGGGCGTCAAGGGGGGTGAGCAGTTCTTC	CAISESGSGGVKGGEQFF
TRBD2	NA	TRBJ2-1	TRBV20-1	TGCAGTGCTAGTCAGGGAGGGACCACCTACAATGAGCAGTTCTTC	CSASQGGTTYNEQFF
NA	NA	TRBJ2-7	TRBV5-1	TGCGCCAGCCGGGCTAGCTTGAGCTACGAGCAGTACTTC	CASRASLSYEQYF
TRBD1	NA	TRBJ1-1	TRBV14	TGTGCCAGCAGGCTCCCCCTGACAGGGGAGAACGCTGAAGCTTTCTTT	CASRLPLTGENAEAFF
TRBD2	NA	TRBJ2-7	TRBV28	TGTGCCAGCAGTTCCACCGACGGGGGGTATCAGTACGAGCAGTACTTC	CASSSTDGGYQYEQYF
TRBD1	NA	TRBJ2-2	TRBV19	TGTGCCAGTAACCTGGGACAGGGGGCGCGTACCGGGGAGCTGTTTTTT	CASNLGQGARTGELFF